The clone carrying this T cell receptor beta chain came up a few times. The target antigen is unknown. The data derive from a study of early T cells in non-severe SARS-CoV-2 infection. The V gene end was trimmed by 0 bases and the J gene end by 4 bases; junction bases not matched to a gene: 4. Looked up from germline, CDR1 is SGHVS and CDR2 is FNYEAQ. This CDR3 has 16 amino acids. cDNA molecules, individually, were tagged with unique molecular identifiers. TCRdb processed the 5' RACE reads anew with MiXCR; each CDR3 protein has one entry. The sample has about 76,000 distinct CDR3 sequences; around 15% are singletons. Broader study findings: Using VDJdb, the matching emphasized anti-spike CD8 responses while missing private and CD4 specificities.

Material: whole blood. The chain uses TRBV7-6 and TRBJ2-3; 10 positions agree with TRBD1. The receptor was isolated from an adult who was a healthcare worker with PCR-confirmed SARS-CoV-2 infection or an uninfected control (not recorded which). The CDR3 loop reads CASSLAGTGVADTQYF. Here the CDR3 DNA reads TGTGCCAGCAGCTTAGCCGGGACAGGGGTTGCAGATACGCAGTATTTT.